This T cell receptor (beta chain) was captured in a study of blood T cell repertoires in COVID-19. Germline V gives CDR1 MDHEN, CDR2 SYDVKM. This CDR3 has 17 amino acids. V was pared by 5 bases and J by 4 bases, with 9 bases of the junction left unmatched. As processed by the authors: The assay estimated nucleated cells by amplifying reference gene primers. TCRdb's table, derived via immunoSEQ multiplex PCR, lists solely in-frame clones and lacks some. Clone size and the V and J calls come from that table; the DNA yielded D and trimming. The sample has roughly 110,000 clones; 70% to 80% are singletons.

The sequencing sample was made of peripheral blood. This sequence originates from a human donor with acute or convalescent COVID-19. The donor label of this sample is uncertain. The chain joins TRBV28 to TRBJ2-6; 9 nucleotides agree with TRBD1. The chain's CDR3 is CASSTRDRVVGANVLTF. The CDR3 DNA is TGTGCCAGCAGTACCCGGGACAGGGTGGTAGGGGCCAACGTCCTGACTTTC.